This T cell receptor beta chain was profiled in a study of blood T cell repertoires in COVID-19. For the study at large: Sites in the United States, Italy and Spain provided acute and convalescent COVID-19 samples.

Trimming at V came to 5 bases and at J to 5 bases, leaving 2 bases not matched to a gene. This CDR3 comprises 13 residues. Germline V CDR1 and CDR2: LNHNV, YYDKDF (reference sequence). Authors' analysis steps: Reference gene primer amplification gave estimated nucleated cell counts. TCRdb keeps only in-frame clones here, not all; method: immunoSEQ multiplex PCR. V, J and clone size are those of that table, while D and trimming were read from the DNA. The sample has some 670,000 clones, about nine tenths seen once. The clonotype was recovered from a woman younger than 30 with acute or convalescent COVID-19. This chain uses TRBV15 with TRBJ1-5; 8 nucleotides match TRBD1. The sample taken for sequencing was peripheral blood. The chain's CDR3 is CATSGQGYQPQHF. In DNA form, the CDR3 reads TGTGCCACCAGCGGACAGGGTTATCAGCCCCAGCATTTT.